These T cell receptor beta chains were read from a single sample in a study of blood T cell repertoires in COVID-19. The assay was immunoSEQ multiplex PCR, and TCRdb's table has in-frame clones only and misses some. The data show nearly 200,000 clones, with 80% to 90% seen just once and approximately 5.1% held by the top ten. Sequenced sample: peripheral blood. Receptor source: a woman in her 70s with active or convalescent COVID-19. Both conserved end residues are part of each CDR3. Fields, in order: CDR3 protein, CDR3 DNA, CDR3 length, V gene, D gene, J gene, clone size. D genes are given only for firm matches. Expanded clones are given a class, and other clones once, few, many or no size at all.

CASSVAAGFTDTQYF TGTGCCAGCAGCGTAGCAGCCGGGTTCACAGATACGCAGTATTTT 15 TRBV9 NA TRBJ2-3 NA
CAWSRGQGATSGNTIYF TGTGCCTGGAGTCGCGGACAGGGAGCGACCTCTGGAAACACCATATATTTT 17 TRBV30 TRBD1 TRBJ1-3 NA
CASSPSGGLRTDTQYF TGTGCCAGCAGCCCATCTGGAGGACTCCGAACAGATACGCAGTATTTT 16 TRBV7-9 NA TRBJ2-3 NA
CASSFGQERFLFF TGTGCCAGCAGCTTCGGACAAGAGAGGTTTCTGTTTTTT 13 TRBV11-2 NA TRBJ1-4 NA
CASSSYTDTQYF TGTGCCAGCAGTTCTTACACAGATACGCAGTATTTT 12 TRBV12-3/TRBV12-4 NA TRBJ2-3 NA
CASKSDRGAYGYTF TGTGCCAGCAAGTCGGACAGGGGAGCCTATGGCTACACCTTC 14 TRBV2 TRBD1 TRBJ1-2 NA
CASSPSGLEQETQYF TGTGCCAGCAGTCCATCGGGACTAGAGCAAGAGACCCAGTACTTC 15 TRBV6-2/TRBV6-3 TRBD2 TRBJ2-5 NA
CASSPETSGIYNEQFF TGTGCCAGCAGCCCAGAGACTAGCGGGATCTACAATGAGCAGTTCTTC 16 TRBV9 TRBD2 TRBJ2-1 NA
CASRAGGLRGETQYF TGCGCCAGCAGGGCGGGAGGGCTTCGTGGGGAGACCCAGTACTTC 15 TRBV5-1 TRBD2 TRBJ2-5 NA
CASSPQGPPTRGTGELFF TGCGCCAGCAGCCCCCAGGGGCCGCCAACCCGGGGCACCGGGGAGCTGTTTTTT 18 TRBV5-1 NA TRBJ2-2 once
CASSPQGHSQGEQFF TGCGCCAGCAGCCCCCAGGGACACTCGCAGGGTGAGCAGTTCTTC 15 TRBV5-1 NA TRBJ2-1 few
CASSHIQSSNEQFF TGTGCCAGCAGCCACATCCAGTCTTCCAATGAGCAGTTCTTC 14 TRBV4-2 NA TRBJ2-1 NA
CASSETVMNYGYTF TGTGCCAGCAGTGAGACAGTAATGAACTATGGCTACACCTTC 14 TRBV28 NA TRBJ1-2 NA
CASSLPSPGETQYF TGTGCCAGCAGCTTACCCAGTCCGGGGGAGACCCAGTACTTC 14 TRBV7-9 NA TRBJ2-5 few
CASSSYGTKPDLAKNIQYF TGTGCCAGCAGTTCCTACGGGACTAAACCGGATCTAGCCAAAAACATTCAGTACTTC 19 TRBV28 TRBD2 TRBJ2-4 NA
CASSIAGTANTGELFF TGTGCCAGTAGTATAGCCGGGACAGCGAACACCGGGGAGCTGTTTTTT 16 TRBV19 TRBD1 TRBJ2-2 few
CASSLEASSYNEQFF TGCGCCAGCAGCTTGGAAGCGTCCTCCTACAATGAGCAGTTCTTC 15 TRBV5-1 NA TRBJ2-1 NA
CASSQVWIGTDSKETQYF TGTGCCAGCAGCCAAGTCTGGATCGGGACAGATTCCAAAGAGACCCAGTACTTC 18 TRBV4-2 TRBD1 TRBJ2-5 NA
CASSQLAGGLLETQYF TGTGCCAGCAGTCAACTAGCGGGAGGGCTTTTGGAGACCCAGTACTTC 16 TRBV28 TRBD2 TRBJ2-5 NA
CSAMGQGAEKLFF TGCAGCGCAATGGGACAGGGGGCTGAAAAACTGTTTTTT 13 TRBV29-1 TRBD1 TRBJ1-4 NA
CASSFLSRGEQYF TGCGCCAGCAGCTTCTTATCACGGGGCGAGCAGTACTTC 13 TRBV5-1 NA TRBJ2-7 NA
CASSLFGTGSYGYTF TGTGCCAGCAGTTTATTCGGGACAGGGAGCTATGGCTACACCTTC 15 TRBV27 TRBD1 TRBJ1-2 once
CASSRKTGTSVNEQFF TGTGCCAGCAGCCGCAAAACCGGGACTAGCGTCAATGAGCAGTTCTTC 16 TRBV3-1/TRBV3-2 TRBD2 TRBJ2-1 NA
CASSYGQGHSYEQYF TGTGCCAGCAGTTACGGGCAGGGGCACTCCTACGAGCAGTACTTC 15 TRBV6-5 NA TRBJ2-7 NA
CASSVGADRSSYNSPLHF TGTGCCAGCAGCGTAGGGGCAGACCGAAGCTCCTATAATTCACCCCTCCACTTT 18 TRBV9 NA TRBJ1-6 NA
CASSVLAGVMGEQFF TGTGCCAGCAGTGTTCTAGCGGGAGTGATGGGGGAGCAGTTCTTC 15 TRBV2 TRBD2 TRBJ2-1 NA
CASSEASRYEQYF TGTGCCAGCAGTGAGGCTAGCAGATACGAGCAGTACTTC 13 TRBV2 NA TRBJ2-7 NA
CASSYPAGGLNEQFF TGTGCCAGCAGTTATCCAGCGGGAGGGCTGAATGAGCAGTTCTTC 15 TRBV28 TRBD2 TRBJ2-1 NA
CASSPSRHGYTF TGTGCCAGCAGCCCCTCCCGTCATGGCTACACCTTC 12 TRBV5-6 NA TRBJ1-2 NA
CASSPGLAGLLRLHNEQFF TGTGCCAGCAGCCCCGGACTAGCGGGTCTTTTGAGGCTCCACAATGAGCAGTTCTTC 19 TRBV7-2 TRBD2 TRBJ2-1 NA
CSVGTSASYEQYF TGCAGCGTTGGGACTAGCGCCTCCTACGAGCAGTACTTC 13 TRBV29-1 TRBD2 TRBJ2-7 NA
CSVSHRASTEAFF TGCAGCGTTTCCCACAGGGCCTCCACTGAAGCTTTCTTT 13 TRBV29-1 NA TRBJ1-1 NA
CASSYGQGAQPQHF TGTGCCAGCAGCTATGGACAGGGTGCCCAGCCCCAGCATTTT 14 TRBV6-5 TRBD1 TRBJ1-5 NA
CASRNRYEQYF TGTGCCAGCAGGAACAGGTACGAGCAGTACTTC 11 TRBV3-1/TRBV3-2 NA TRBJ2-7 once
CASSLTGDVNSPLHF TGTGCCAGCAGCTTGACAGGGGATGTCAATTCACCCCTCCACTTT 15 TRBV5-4 TRBD1 TRBJ1-6 many
CASSHGGQGAYEKLFF TGTGCCAGCAGCCACGGGGGCCAGGGGGCATATGAAAAACTGTTTTTT 16 TRBV7-9 TRBD1 TRBJ1-4 NA
CASSLRLAGYNEQFF TGTGCCAGCAGCTTGCGTCTAGCGGGGTACAATGAGCAGTTCTTC 15 TRBV5-8 TRBD2 TRBJ2-1 once
CASSRPGQGVYEQYF TGTGCCAGCAGTCGCCCGGGACAGGGGGTCTACGAGCAGTACTTC 15 TRBV6-6 TRBD1 TRBJ2-7 NA
CASSLQQGSQPQHF TGTGCCAGCAGTCTCCAACAGGGGAGTCAGCCCCAGCATTTT 14 TRBV6-5 TRBD1 TRBJ1-5 NA
CASSMMREGQNEQFF TGTGCCAGTAGTATGATGAGGGAGGGCCAGAATGAGCAGTTCTTC 15 TRBV19 TRBD2 TRBJ2-1 NA
CASSSSRFSPLHF TGTGCCAGCAGTTCCTCCAGGTTTTCACCCCTCCACTTT 13 TRBV28 NA TRBJ1-6 NA
CATGQQVLTNEKLFF TGTGCCACCGGCCAACAGGTCTTAACTAATGAAAAACTGTTTTTT 15 TRBV15 NA TRBJ1-4 NA
CASSPGQAYTGELFF TGCGCCAGCAGCCCGGGACAGGCCTACACCGGGGAGCTGTTTTTT 15 TRBV5-1 TRBD1 TRBJ2-2 NA
CSASLEETQYF TGCAGTGCTAGTTTAGAAGAGACCCAGTACTTC 11 TRBV20-1 NA TRBJ2-5 NA
CASSLAPFQGSYEQYF TGTGCCAGCAGCTTGGCCCCGTTCCAGGGGTCCTACGAGCAGTACTTC 16 TRBV5-5 NA TRBJ2-7 NA
CASSRRGAGGGYEQYF TGTGCCAGCAGCCGCCGGGGGGCGGGAGGTGGTTACGAGCAGTACTTC 16 TRBV5-4 TRBD2 TRBJ2-7 NA
CAWSGGQTNQPQHF TGTGCCTGGAGTGGGGGACAGACAAATCAGCCCCAGCATTTT 14 TRBV30 TRBD1 TRBJ1-5 NA
CASSQGPLLDRGGNQPQHF TGCGCCAGCAGCCAAGGCCCCCTATTAGACAGGGGAGGCAATCAGCCCCAGCATTTT 19 TRBV4-1 TRBD1 TRBJ1-5 once
CASRSRGDRGRYGYTF TGTGCCAGCCGCAGTCGAGGGGACAGGGGGCGATATGGCTACACCTTC 16 TRBV28 TRBD1 TRBJ1-2 few
CASSLASNTEAFF TGTGCCAGCTCCCTAGCGTCTAACACTGAAGCTTTCTTT 13 TRBV18 NA TRBJ1-1 NA
CASSSSGTDYNEQFF TGTGCCAGCAGTTCTAGCGGGACAGACTACAATGAGCAGTTCTTC 15 TRBV6-5 TRBD2 TRBJ2-1 NA
CASSDSASGRHADTQYF TGTGCCAGCAGTGATTCGGCTAGCGGGAGACACGCAGATACGCAGTATTTT 17 TRBV6-1 TRBD2 TRBJ2-3 NA
CASSEIQGLGTNEKLFF TGTGCCAGCAGTGAAATTCAGGGGCTAGGCACTAATGAAAAACTGTTTTTT 17 TRBV6-1 NA TRBJ1-4 NA